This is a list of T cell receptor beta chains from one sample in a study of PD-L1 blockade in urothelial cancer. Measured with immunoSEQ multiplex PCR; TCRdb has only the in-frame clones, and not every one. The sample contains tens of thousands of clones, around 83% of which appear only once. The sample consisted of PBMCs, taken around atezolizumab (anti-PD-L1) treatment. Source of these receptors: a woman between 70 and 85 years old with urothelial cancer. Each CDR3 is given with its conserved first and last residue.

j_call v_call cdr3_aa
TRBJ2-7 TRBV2 CASRDRGSTYEQYF
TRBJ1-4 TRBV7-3 CASSRGQGRVATNEKLFF
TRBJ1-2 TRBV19 CASRILQGNYGYTF
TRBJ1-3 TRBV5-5 CASSHARGLPSGNTIYF
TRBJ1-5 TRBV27 CASSPTGGYQPQHF
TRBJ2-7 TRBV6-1 CASSETGMYYEQYF
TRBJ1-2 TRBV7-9 CASSLGGGYYGYTF
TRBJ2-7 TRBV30 CAWSALYEQYF
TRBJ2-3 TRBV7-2 CASSPATSGDTQYF
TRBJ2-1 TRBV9 CASSVAMSGGNNEQFF